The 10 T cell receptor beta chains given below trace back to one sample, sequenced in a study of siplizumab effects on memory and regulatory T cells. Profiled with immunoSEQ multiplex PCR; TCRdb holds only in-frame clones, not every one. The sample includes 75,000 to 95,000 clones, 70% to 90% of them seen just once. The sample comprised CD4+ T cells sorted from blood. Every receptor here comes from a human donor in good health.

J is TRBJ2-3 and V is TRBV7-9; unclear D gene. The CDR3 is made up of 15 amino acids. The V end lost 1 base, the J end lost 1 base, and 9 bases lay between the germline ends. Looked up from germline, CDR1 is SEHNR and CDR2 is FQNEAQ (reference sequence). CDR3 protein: CASSLGGDGTDTQYF. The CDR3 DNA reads TGTGCCAGCAGCTTAGGTGGGGATGGCACAGATACGCAGTATTTT. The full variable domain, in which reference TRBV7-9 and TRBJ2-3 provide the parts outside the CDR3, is DTGVSQNPRHKITKRGQNVTFRCDPISEHNRLYWYRQTLGQGPEFLTYFQNEAQLEKSRLLSDRFSAERPKGSFSTLEIQRTEQGDSAMYLCASSLGGDGTDTQYFGPGTRLTVL.

The CDR3 loop reads CAIGRGTHRGSPLHF. The CDR3 nucleotides read TGTGCCATCGGACGTGGCACACATCGGGGTTCACCCCTCCACTTT. V and J are TRBV10-3 and TRBJ1-6; no clear D gene. Trimming stripped 8 bases from V and 9 bases from J, with 20 bases between. The CDR3 totals 15 residues. In germline, CDR1 is ENHRY, CDR2 SYGVKD.

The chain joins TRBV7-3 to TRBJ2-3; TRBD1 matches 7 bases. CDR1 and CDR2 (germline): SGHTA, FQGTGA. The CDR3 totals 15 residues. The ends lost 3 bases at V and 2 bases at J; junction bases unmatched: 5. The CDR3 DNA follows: TGTGCCAGCAGCTTCACAGGGGCCAACACAGATACGCAGTATTTT. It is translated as CASSFTGANTDTQYF.

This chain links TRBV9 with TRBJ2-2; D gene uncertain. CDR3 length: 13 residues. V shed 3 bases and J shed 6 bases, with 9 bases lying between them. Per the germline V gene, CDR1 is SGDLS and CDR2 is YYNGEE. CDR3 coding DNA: TGTGCCAGCAGCGCCCGACACTCCGGGGAGCTGTTTTTT. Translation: CASSARHSGELFF. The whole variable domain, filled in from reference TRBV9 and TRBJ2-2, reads DSGVTQTPKHLITATGQRVTLRCSPRSGDLSVYWYQQSLDQGLQFLIQYYNGEERAKGNILERFSAQQFPDLHSELNLSSLELGDSALYFCASSARHSGELFFGEGSRLTVL.

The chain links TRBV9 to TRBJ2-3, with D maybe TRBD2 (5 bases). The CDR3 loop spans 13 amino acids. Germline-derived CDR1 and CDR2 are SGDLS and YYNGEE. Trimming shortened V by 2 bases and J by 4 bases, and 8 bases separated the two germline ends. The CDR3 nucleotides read TGTGCCAGCAGCGTGGGGAGCCCAGATACGCAGTATTTT. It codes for CASSVGSPDTQYF.

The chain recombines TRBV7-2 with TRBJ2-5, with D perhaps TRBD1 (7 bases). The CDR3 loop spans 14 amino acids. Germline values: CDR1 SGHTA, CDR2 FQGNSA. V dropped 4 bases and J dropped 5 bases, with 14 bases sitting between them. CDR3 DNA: TGTGCCAGCAGCTCCAGGGGGGAGTTGGAGACCCAGTACTTC. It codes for CASSSRGELETQYF.

CDR3: CATSSPRGPGGLDEQFF. CDR3 bases: TGTGCCACCAGCAGTCCCCGGGGGCCAGGGGGGCTAGATGAGCAGTTCTTC. The chain links TRBV15 to TRBJ2-1, with D maybe TRBD1 (7 bases). This CDR3 has 17 amino acids. The V and J ends lost 3 bases and 8 bases respectively, with 23 bases between them. CDR1 LNHNV and CDR2 YYDKDF come from the germline V gene (reference sequence).

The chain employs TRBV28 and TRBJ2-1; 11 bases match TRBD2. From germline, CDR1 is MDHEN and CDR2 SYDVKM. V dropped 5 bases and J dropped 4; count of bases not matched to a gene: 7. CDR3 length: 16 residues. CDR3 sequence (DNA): TGTGCCAGCAGTCCTCGACTAGCGGGAAGGTACAATGAGCAGTTCTTC. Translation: CASSPRLAGRYNEQFF.

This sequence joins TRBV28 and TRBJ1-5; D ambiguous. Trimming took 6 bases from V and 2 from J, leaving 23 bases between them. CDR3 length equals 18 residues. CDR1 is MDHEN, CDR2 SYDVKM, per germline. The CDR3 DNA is TGTGCCAGCAGCGCCCCCGCTGGTGCGGGTGATGGCAATCAGCCCCAGCATTTT. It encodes CASSAPAGAGDGNQPQHF.

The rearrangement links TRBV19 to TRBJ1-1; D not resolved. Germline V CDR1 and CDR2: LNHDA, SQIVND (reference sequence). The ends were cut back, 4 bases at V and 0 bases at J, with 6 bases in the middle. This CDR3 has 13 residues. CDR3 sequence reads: CASSTAVNTEAFF. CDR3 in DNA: TGTGCCAGTAGTACGGCGGTGAACACTGAAGCTTTCTTT.